This entry is about one TCR beta chain. Its antigen is still unknown. Sequence at one end of the junction differs from germline and may be a read error. The authors ran a second PCR of 7 to 11 cycles using a sample-barcoded 5' primer and a J-beta primer mix. MiXCR was run by TCRdb on the 5' RACE reads, yielding one entry per CDR3 protein. Counted here are approximately 800,000 distinct CDR3 sequences, about 62% occurring once; the ten biggest clones make up 25% to 30%. The V gene's germline CDR1 is SGHTA and CDR2 FQGNSA. The CDR3 has 17 residues. The sample is drawn from a study of blood T cells in healthy people across ages. Notes on the study in general: Because sorting was not performed, PBMCs prevented conclusive naive versus antigen-experienced comparison.

The sequence was collected from a man aged 25-45 years in good health. The sample was blood. V gene TRBV7-2 combines with J gene TRBJ2-3; D possibly matches TRBD1 or TRBD2 (5 bases each). Here the CDR3 DNA reads TGCGCCAGCAGCTTAGAGTTCGGCAGGGACCCCACAGATACGCAGTATTTT. Residues: CASSLEFGRDPTDTQYF.